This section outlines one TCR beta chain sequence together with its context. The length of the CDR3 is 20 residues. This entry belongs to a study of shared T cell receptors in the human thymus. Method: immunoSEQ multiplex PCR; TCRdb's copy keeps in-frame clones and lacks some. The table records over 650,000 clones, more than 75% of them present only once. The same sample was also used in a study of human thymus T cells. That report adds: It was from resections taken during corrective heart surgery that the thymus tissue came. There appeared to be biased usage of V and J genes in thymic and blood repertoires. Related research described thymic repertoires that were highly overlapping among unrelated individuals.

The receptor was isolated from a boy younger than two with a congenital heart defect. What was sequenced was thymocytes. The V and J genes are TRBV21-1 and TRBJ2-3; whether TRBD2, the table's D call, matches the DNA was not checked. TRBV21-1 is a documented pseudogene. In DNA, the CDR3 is TGTGCCAGCAGCACACCGGGACTAGCGGGGGGGCCGATAGTCACAGATACGCAGTATTTT. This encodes CASSTPGLAGGPIVTDTQYF.